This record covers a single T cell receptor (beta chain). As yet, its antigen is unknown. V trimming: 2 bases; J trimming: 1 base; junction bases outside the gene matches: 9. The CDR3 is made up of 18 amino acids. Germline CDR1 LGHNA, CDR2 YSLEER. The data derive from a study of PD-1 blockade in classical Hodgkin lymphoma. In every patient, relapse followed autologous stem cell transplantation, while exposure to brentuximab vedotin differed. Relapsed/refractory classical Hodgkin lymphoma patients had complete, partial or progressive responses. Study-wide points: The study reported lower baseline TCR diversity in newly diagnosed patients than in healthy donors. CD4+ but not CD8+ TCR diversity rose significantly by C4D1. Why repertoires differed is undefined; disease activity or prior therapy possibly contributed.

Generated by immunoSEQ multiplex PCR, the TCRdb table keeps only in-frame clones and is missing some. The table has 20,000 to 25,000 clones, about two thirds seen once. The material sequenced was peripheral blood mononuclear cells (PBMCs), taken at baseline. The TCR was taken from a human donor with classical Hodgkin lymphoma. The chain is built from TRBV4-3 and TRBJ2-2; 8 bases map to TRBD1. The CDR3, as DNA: TGCGCCAGCAGCCAAAACCCGAGGGACAGGAGGAACACCGGGGAGCTGTTTTTT. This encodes CASSQNPRDRRNTGELFF.